The 3 T cell receptor beta chains listed next were all sequenced from one sample in a study of T cell responses to AZD1222 COVID-19 vaccine. Clones were sequenced by immunoSEQ multiplex PCR, and TCRdb holds only the in-frame ones, with some missing. The table lists 150,000 to 190,000 clones, 80% to 90% of them singletons. The specimen comprised peripheral blood, sampled after recovery from COVID-19. These TCRs come from an adult who had recovered from COVID-19.

This clone was seen a single time. The chain combines TRBV15 with TRBJ2-1; D is unresolved. Germline V lookup: CDR1 LNHNV, CDR2 YYDKDF (reference sequence). The germline V and J ends were trimmed by 3 bases and 8 bases, with 5 bases remaining between them. The CDR3 has 11 amino acids. Here the CDR3 DNA reads TGTGCCACCAGCAGTAACTATGAGCAGTTCTTC. This encodes CATSSNYEQFF. Variable domain in full (rest from reference TRBV15 and TRBJ2-1): DAMVIQNPRYQVTQFGKPVTLSCSQTLNHNVMYWYQQKSSQAPKLLFHYYDKDFNNEADTPDNFQSRRPNTSFCFLDIRSPGLGDTAMYLCATSSNYEQFFGPGTRLTVL.

This clone was seen just once. The rearrangement links TRBV20-1 to TRBJ2-2, with D unresolved. The CDR3 is made up of 11 amino acids. Germline CDR1 and CDR2: DFQATT and SNEGSKA (reference sequence). V was shortened by 0 bases and J by 6 bases, with 2 bases between the two germline ends. CDR3 region: CSARDAGELFF. The CDR3 DNA reads TGCAGTGCTAGAGACGCCGGGGAGCTGTTTTTT.

This chain uses TRBV19 with TRBJ2-2, with TRBD1 matching over 8 bases. Unmatched junction bases numbered 7, after V lost 9 bases and J lost 1 base. Germline V gene data show CDR1 as LNHDA and CDR2 as SQIVND (reference sequence). CDR3 length: 15 amino acids. The CDR3 spells CASIRTGRNTGELFF. The CDR3 DNA sequence: TGTGCCAGCATCAGGACAGGGAGGAACACCGGGGAGCTGTTTTTT.